This T cell receptor beta chain originates from a study of blood T cell repertoires in COVID-19. Study details: Acute-phase and convalescent COVID-19 samples originated in the United States, Italy and Spain. T cells, B-cell-depleted T cells, or PBMCs supplied cDNA or gDNA.

The CDR3 loop spans 18 amino acids. The V gene's germline CDR1 is KGHSH and CDR2 LQKENI. Trimming removed 3 bases from V and 6 bases from J; junction bases left unmatched: 13. Authors' analysis steps: Using reference gene primer amplification, nucleated cell counts were estimated. Sequencing used immunoSEQ multiplex PCR; TCRdb keeps in-frame clones, though not all of them. The V and J calls and clone size were taken over from that table, and D and trimming were inferred from the DNA. The repertoire holds some 180,000 clones, with approximately 88% as singletons. Patients from Seattle were sampled longitudinally, starting during active infection.

This sequence joins TRBV18 and TRBJ1-5, with 11 bases matching TRBD1. The TCR was taken from a middle-aged woman with COVID-19, enrolled during active disease. The sequencing input was peripheral blood. CDR3 DNA sequence: TGTGCCAGCTCACCGGGACAGGGGGTAAGGCGGGGCGGTCAGCCCCAGCATTTT. Its protein product is CASSPGQGVRRGGQPQHF.